Listed here are 25 T cell receptor beta chains from one sample, sequenced in a study of blood T cell repertoires in COVID-19. This table comes from immunoSEQ multiplex PCR, and its TCRdb copy is limited to in-frame clones, with some not included. The sample contains about 240,000 clones, around 88% of which appear only once. Source material: PBMCs or T cells enriched from blood (not recorded which). The source is a woman aged 25 to 39 who had recovered from COVID-19.

The J gene is TRBJ1-6, the V gene TRBV2; D possibly corresponds to TRBD1 (5 bases). Germline V CDR1 and CDR2: SNHLY, FYNNEI. Trimming pared 1 base from V and 14 bases from J, leaving 9 bases between. This CDR3 has 12 amino acids. Written as DNA, the CDR3 is TGTGCCAGCAGTGAAGAGGGCAGGGCCCTCCACTTT. Encoded protein: CASSEEGRALHF. Using reference TRBV2 and TRBJ1-6 for the parts outside the CDR3, the full variable domain is EPEVTQTPSHQVTQMGQEVILRCVPISNHLYFYWYRQILGQKVEFLVSFYNNEISEKSEIFDDQFSVERPDGSNFTLKIRSTKLEDSAMYFCASSEEGRALHFGNGTRLTVT.

The V and J genes are TRBV6-4 and TRBJ1-2; D might be TRBD1 (5 bases). The V gene's germline CDR1 is MRHNA and CDR2 SNTAGT. With 6 bases removed from V and 4 bases from J, the gap between germline ends came to 18 bases. The CDR3 length is 15 residues. The CDR3 DNA sequence: TGTGCCAGCAGAGGCCACACAAGACAGTTCTATGGCTACACCTTC. Translation: CASRGHTRQFYGYTF.

The V gene is TRBV19, the J gene TRBJ1-2; 11 bases are shared with TRBD1. V shed 6 bases, J shed 5 bases, and the junction held 2 bases outside the gene matches. CDR1 is LNHDA and CDR2 is SQIVND in the germline V gene (reference sequence). The length of the CDR3 is 13 residues. The CDR3 DNA sequence: TGTGCCAGTAGGGACAGGGGGCCTTATGGCTACACCTTC. Its protein product is CASRDRGPYGYTF.

This chain connects TRBV27 to TRBJ2-1, with 8 bases that match TRBD2. Germline assignment: CDR1 MNHEY and CDR2 SMNVEV (reference sequence). Trimming cost V 4 bases and J 7 bases; bases outside gene matches: 6. The CDR3 runs 14 residues. The CDR3 DNA sequence: TGTGCCAGCAGTTGGGGGGGACTAGTAAATGAGCAGTTCTTC. This sequence encodes CASSWGGLVNEQFF.

The chain carries TRBV2 and TRBJ2-1; the match to TRBD2 covers 8 bases. Germline V gene data show CDR1 as SNHLY and CDR2 as FYNNEI. The CDR3 is made up of 14 amino acids. Unmatched junction bases numbered 2, after V lost 3 bases and J lost 4 bases. The CDR3 spells CASSDREGYNEQFF. The CDR3 nucleotides are TGTGCCAGCAGTGATCGGGAGGGGTACAATGAGCAGTTCTTC.

The rearrangement uses TRBV4-3 and TRBJ2-1; 9 bases match TRBD1. Germline lookup yields CDR1 LGHNA and CDR2 YSLEER. The CDR3 runs 16 residues. The V gene end was trimmed by 4 bases and the J gene end by 2 bases; junction bases not matched to a gene: 6. The CDR3 protein is CASSPSGTGTYNEQFF. The CDR3 nucleotides read TGCGCCAGCAGCCCGTCCGGGACAGGGACCTACAATGAGCAGTTCTTC.

The chain is built from TRBV9 and TRBJ1-5; D gene unclear. This CDR3 region has 13 residues. V lost 0 bases, J lost 4 bases, and 5 bases lay in between. The germline V gene encodes CDR1 SGDLS and CDR2 YYNGEE. The DNA for the CDR3 is TGTGCCAGCAGCGTAGGGGAGAATCAGCCCCAGCATTTT. Protein: CASSVGENQPQHF. The whole variable domain, remainder taken from reference TRBV9 and TRBJ1-5, is DSGVTQTPKHLITATGQRVTLRCSPRSGDLSVYWYQQSLDQGLQFLIQYYNGEERAKGNILERFSAQQFPDLHSELNLSSLELGDSALYFCASSVGENQPQHFGDGTRLSIL.

CDR3 bases: TGCGCCAGCAGCCCCGGGACAGGGCTTAGAGAGCAGTTCTTC. Amino acids: CASSPGTGLREQFF. The chain carries TRBV5-1 and TRBJ2-1, with 9 bases lining up with TRBD1. The germline CDR1 and CDR2 sequences are SGHRS and YFSETQ. This CDR3 is 14 amino acids long. Unmatched junction bases numbered 9, after V lost 4 bases and J lost 10 bases.

The chain has TRBV18 and TRBJ1-3; TRBD1 matches at 7 bases. Germline assignment: CDR1 KGHSH and CDR2 LQKENI. The CDR3 consists of 17 residues. The V gene end was trimmed by 8 bases and the J gene end by 1 base; junction bases not matched to a gene: 14. Here the CDR3 DNA reads TGTGCCAGCGGCCTCCGACAGGGCCGAAGTTCTGGAAACACCATATATTTT. Translated: CASGLRQGRSSGNTIYF.

This chain connects TRBV2 to TRBJ2-4; 7 positions match TRBD2. This CDR3 is 17 amino acids long. J gave up 0 bases and V 3 bases, and 8 bases lay outside the gene matches. Germline CDR1 SNHLY, CDR2 FYNNEI. CDR3 sequence: CASSDLEGGRAKNIQYF. CDR3 bases: TGTGCCAGCAGTGACCTAGAGGGAGGGCGAGCCAAAAACATTCAGTACTTC.

The chain combines TRBV9 with TRBJ2-3; 11 positions agree with TRBD2. The CDR3 runs 18 residues. The germline V gene has CDR1 SGDLS and CDR2 YYNGEE. V lost 0 bases to trimming and J lost 0 bases; unmatched junction nucleotides: 6. The CDR3 spells CASSVAIRTSGSTDTQYF. In DNA form, the CDR3 reads TGTGCCAGCAGCGTAGCAATTCGGACTAGCGGGAGCACAGATACGCAGTATTTT.

The J gene is TRBJ1-1, the V gene TRBV5-4; 9 bases fit TRBD1. Germline V gene data show CDR1 as SGHNT and CDR2 as YYREEE (reference sequence). The CDR3 extends over 15 amino acids. V lost 4 bases and J lost 1; bases outside the gene matches: 5. CDR3 in amino acids: CASSPTGGQNTEAFF. DNA of the CDR3: TGTGCCAGCAGCCCTACAGGGGGCCAGAACACTGAAGCTTTCTTT.

This sequence joins TRBV29-1 and TRBJ2-5; D call uncertain. CDR3 length: 11 residues. In germline, CDR1 is SQVTM, CDR2 ANQGSEA. V was pared by 2 bases and J by 5 bases, with 6 bases between. Written as DNA, the CDR3 is TGCAGCGTTGAATATCGGGAGACCCAGTACTTC. The encoded protein is CSVEYRETQYF.

This chain links TRBV7-2 with TRBJ1-3; TRBD1 agrees at 9 bases. The CDR3 length is 18 residues. Germline V gene sequence: CDR1 SGHTA, CDR2 FQGNSA. J lost 4 bases, V lost 2 bases, and 12 bases had no gene match. The CDR3 loop reads CASSLTLSGTGSGNTIYF. CDR3 sequence (DNA): TGTGCCAGCAGCTTAACACTATCCGGGACAGGGTCCGGAAACACCATATATTTT.

The chain combines TRBV7-2 with TRBJ2-3, with a tentative D call TRBD1 (6 bases). The V and J ends lost 2 bases and 0 bases respectively, with 15 bases between them. CDR1 and CDR2 from the germline V gene are SGHTA and FQGNSA. CDR3 size: 17 residues. CDR3 bases: TGTGCCAGCAGCTTAATTTTAGGGGGATCTAGCACAGATACGCAGTATTTT. This gives the protein CASSLILGGSSTDTQYF.

The rearrangement uses TRBV6-5 and TRBJ2-1; 7 bases line up with TRBD2. The germline V gene has CDR1 MNHEY and CDR2 SVGAGI. Losses at the gene ends were 4 bases for V and 0 bases for J; bases not matched to a gene: 3. The CDR3 is 15 amino acids. The CDR3 nucleotides are TGTGCCAGCAGTTTCGGGAGGCCCTCCTACAATGAGCAGTTCTTC. This encodes CASSFGRPSYNEQFF.

The chain has TRBV29-1 and TRBJ2-5; tentative D call: TRBD2 (6 bases). The CDR3 has 12 amino acids. Per the germline V gene, CDR1 is SQVTM and CDR2 is ANQGSEA. V lost 7 bases to trimming and J lost 5 bases, with 14 bases between them. The DNA for the CDR3 is TGCAGCGCTAGAGCAGGGAGGGAGACCCAGTACTTC. As protein: CSARAGRETQYF.

The CDR3: CASSRAYQETQYF. The CDR3 DNA reads as TGCGCCAGCAGCCGAGCCTACCAAGAGACCCAGTACTTC. The chain combines TRBV5-1 with TRBJ2-5; D is unresolved. CDR1 and CDR2 from the germline V gene are SGHRS and YFSETQ. The CDR3 sequence is 13 residues long. Trimming took 4 bases from V and 0 from J, leaving 7 bases between them. Drawing the rest from reference TRBV5-1 and TRBJ2-5, the complete variable domain is KAGVTQTPRYLIKTRGQQVTLSCSPISGHRSVSWYQQTPGQGLQFLFEYFSETQRNKGNFPGRFSGRQFSNSRSEMNVSTLELGDSALYLCASSRAYQETQYFGPGTRLLVL.

The chain is built from TRBV28 and TRBJ2-1; 12 bases fit TRBD2. The CDR3 loop spans 16 amino acids. CDR1 and CDR2 from the germline V gene are MDHEN and SYDVKM. V lost 4 bases and J lost 1; bases outside the gene matches: 2. The CDR3 loop reads CASSSLAGGSYNEQFF. In DNA form, the CDR3 reads TGTGCCAGCAGTTCACTAGCGGGGGGTTCCTACAATGAGCAGTTCTTC.

This clone has only a few counts. The rearrangement links TRBV27 to TRBJ2-7; the D is unclear. Germline V gene sequence: CDR1 MNHEY, CDR2 SMNVEV (reference sequence). The CDR3 totals 16 residues. V was cut by 8 bases and J by 3 bases, with 23 bases left in between. CDR3: CASGARSGPSHYEQYF. CDR3 nucleotide sequence: TGTGCCAGCGGAGCCCGGTCTGGCCCAAGTCACTACGAGCAGTACTTC.

J is TRBJ1-1 and V is TRBV2; 10 positions agree with TRBD1. This CDR3 contains 13 residues. From germline, CDR1 is SNHLY and CDR2 FYNNEI. With 6 bases clipped from V and 5 bases from J, the junction kept 3 bases outside the gene matches. This chain's CDR3 is CASSPGQGTEAFF. In DNA, the CDR3 is TGTGCCAGCAGCCCGGGACAGGGGACTGAAGCTTTCTTT.

The chain employs TRBV18 and TRBJ1-4; 8 bases match TRBD1. This CDR3 is built from 14 residues. CDR1 and CDR2 from the germline V gene are KGHSH and LQKENI. Trimming at V came to 4 bases and at J to 4 bases, leaving 2 bases not matched to a gene. The CDR3 sequence: CASSQGQDNEKLFF. CDR3 nucleotides: TGTGCCAGCTCACAGGGACAGGATAATGAAAAACTGTTTTTT.

The chain links TRBV5-4 to TRBJ1-4, with D tentatively TRBD1 (6 bases). CDR1 is SGHNT, CDR2 YYREEE, per germline (reference sequence). The CDR3 runs to 14 residues. V gave up 0 bases and J gave up 4 bases, with 7 bases separating them. The DNA for the CDR3 is TGTGCCAGCAGCTTGGGGACAGTTAATGAAAAACTGTTTTTT. Its protein is CASSLGTVNEKLFF.

The chain carries TRBV19 and TRBJ1-3; D is unclear. Germline values: CDR1 LNHDA, CDR2 SQIVND (reference sequence). The CDR3 extends over 14 amino acids. V dropped 8 bases and J dropped 0 bases, with 11 bases sitting between them. As DNA, the CDR3 is TGTGCCAGTGCGAGCCGGGGCTCTGGAAACACCATATATTTT. It yields the protein CASASRGSGNTIYF.

The chain has TRBV28 and TRBJ1-1, with D perhaps matching TRBD1 (6 bases). This CDR3 has 16 residues. The germline CDR1 and CDR2 sequences are MDHEN and SYDVKM. Trimming took 5 bases from V and 1 from J, leaving 17 bases between them. The CDR3 loop reads CASSPRDIFGNTEAFF. CDR3 nucleotides: TGTGCCAGCAGTCCTCGGGACATCTTCGGGAACACTGAAGCTTTCTTT.